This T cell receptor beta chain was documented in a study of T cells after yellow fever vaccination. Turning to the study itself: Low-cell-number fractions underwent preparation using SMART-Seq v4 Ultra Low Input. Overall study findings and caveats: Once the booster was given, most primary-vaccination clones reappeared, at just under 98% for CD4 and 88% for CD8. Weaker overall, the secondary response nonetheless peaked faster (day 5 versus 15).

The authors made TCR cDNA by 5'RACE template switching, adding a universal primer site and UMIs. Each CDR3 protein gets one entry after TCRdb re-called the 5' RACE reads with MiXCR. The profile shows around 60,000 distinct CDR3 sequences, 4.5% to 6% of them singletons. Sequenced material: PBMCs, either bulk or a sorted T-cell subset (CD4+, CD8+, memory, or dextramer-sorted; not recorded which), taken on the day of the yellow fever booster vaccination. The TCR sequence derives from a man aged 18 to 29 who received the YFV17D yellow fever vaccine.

In DNA, the CDR3 is TGTGCCAGCAGTTTCAGCGGGGGGGCCACGCAGACCCAGTACTTC. Its protein is CASSFSGGATQTQYF. The chain employs TRBV27 and TRBJ2-5, with 10 nucleotides matching TRBD2. The V gene's germline CDR1 is MNHEY and CDR2 SMNVEV (reference sequence). The CDR3 is made up of 15 amino acids. V gave up 3 bases and J gave up 6 bases; unmatched junction bases: 7.